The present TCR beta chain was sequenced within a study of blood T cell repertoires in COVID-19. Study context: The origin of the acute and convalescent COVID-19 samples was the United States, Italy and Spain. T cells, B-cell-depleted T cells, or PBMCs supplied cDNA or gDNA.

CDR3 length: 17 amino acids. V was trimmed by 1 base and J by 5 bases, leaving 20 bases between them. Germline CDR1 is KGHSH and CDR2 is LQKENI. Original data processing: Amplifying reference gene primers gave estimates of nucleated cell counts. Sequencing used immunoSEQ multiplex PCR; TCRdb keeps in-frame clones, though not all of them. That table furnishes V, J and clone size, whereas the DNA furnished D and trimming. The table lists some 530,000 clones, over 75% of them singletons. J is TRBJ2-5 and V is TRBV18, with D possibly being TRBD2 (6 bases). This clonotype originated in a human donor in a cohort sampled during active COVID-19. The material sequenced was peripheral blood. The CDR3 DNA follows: TGTGCCAGCTCACCACTCCCGGGACTCGGAGGAGGGGAGACCCAGTACTTC. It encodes CASSPLPGLGGGETQYF. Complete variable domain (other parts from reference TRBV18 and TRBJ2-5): NAGVMQNPRHLVRRRGQEARLRCSPMKGHSHVYWYRQLPEEGLKFMVYLQKENIIDESGMPKERFSAEFPKEGPSILRIQQVVRGDSAAYFCASSPLPGLGGGETQYFGPGTRLLVL.